The 21 T cell receptor beta chains below all came from one sample that was sequenced in a study of blood T cell repertoires in COVID-19. Generated by immunoSEQ multiplex PCR, the TCRdb table keeps only in-frame clones and is missing some. The data show about 100,000 clones, with 85% to 90% seen just once and roughly 13% held by the top ten. Sequences were obtained from peripheral blood. The receptors come from a human donor in a cohort sampled during active COVID-19.

In its sample, this clone was seen once. The chain couples TRBV29-1 to TRBJ2-1, with D unclear. The V gene lost 4 bases and the J gene lost 4 bases, with 2 bases spanning the gap. Germline lookup yields CDR1 SQVTM and CDR2 ANQGSEA. The CDR3 extends over 10 amino acids. CDR3 sequence (DNA): TGCAGCGTTGCTTACAATGAGCAGTTCTTC. Its protein product is CSVAYNEQFF.

The V and J genes are TRBV25-1 and TRBJ1-2, with 7 bases that match TRBD1. The CDR3 spans 13 residues. Germline V gene data show CDR1 as MGHDK and CDR2 as SYGVNS. V gave up 6 bases and J gave up 4 bases; unmatched junction bases: 5. The chain's CDR3 is CASSVQGFYGYTF. As DNA, the CDR3 is TGTGCCAGCAGCGTACAGGGGTTCTATGGCTACACCTTC.

The CDR3 loop is CASSLGLTQTGELFF. The CDR3 coding sequence is TGCGCCAGCAGCTTGGGCCTTACGCAGACCGGGGAGCTGTTTTTT. This chain uses TRBV5-1 with TRBJ2-2; no firm D call. Trimming took off 0 bases at V and 5 bases at J, with 11 bases between the two ends. The CDR3 is 15 amino acids. Per the germline V gene, CDR1 is SGHRS and CDR2 is YFSETQ.

The chain employs TRBV19 and TRBJ1-5; D is possibly TRBD1 (5 bases). This CDR3 is 12 amino acids long. The germline CDR1 and CDR2 sequences are LNHDA and SQIVND (reference sequence). V was shortened by 11 bases and J by 7 bases, with 15 bases between the two germline ends. The CDR3 spells CASRGVYQPQHF. CDR3 coding DNA: TGTGCCTCACGGGGGGTATACCAGCCCCAGCATTTT.

The chain combines TRBV4-3 with TRBJ2-3; 11 bases align to TRBD2. Per germline, CDR1 LGHNA and CDR2 YSLEER. The CDR3 spans 17 residues. The ends lost 6 bases at V and 3 bases at J; junction bases unmatched: 11. CDR3 nucleotide sequence: TGCGCCAGCAGTCTTAATCTAGCGGGGGGCTGGACAGATACGCAGTATTTT. Its translation: CASSLNLAGGWTDTQYF.

The chain uses TRBV9 and TRBJ2-5; D perhaps matches TRBD2 (5 bases). The germline V and J ends were trimmed by 0 bases and 5 bases, with 11 bases remaining between them. Germline loops: CDR1 SGDLS, CDR2 YYNGEE. The CDR3 runs to 14 residues. DNA for the CDR3: TGTGCCAGCAGCGTAGGGGTTAGCGTCGAGACCCAGTACTTC. Its translation is CASSVGVSVETQYF.

This clone came up once. J is TRBJ2-5 and V is TRBV9; weak D call: TRBD2 (5 bases). CDR3 length: 15 amino acids. V was shortened by 0 bases and J by 0 bases, with 9 bases between the two germline ends. The V gene's germline CDR1 is SGDLS and CDR2 YYNGEE. As DNA, the CDR3 is TGTGCCAGCAGCGTAGATACAGCGGACCAAGAGACCCAGTACTTC. Translated: CASSVDTADQETQYF.

The V gene is TRBV7-2, the J gene TRBJ2-1; the match to TRBD2 covers 15 bases. Germline values: CDR1 SGHTA, CDR2 FQGNSA. J was trimmed by 7 bases and V by 4 bases; bases with no gene match: 14. CDR3 length: 19 amino acids. In DNA, the CDR3 is TGTGCCAGCAGCTCAGTGGCCCAGGGGACTAGCGGGAGGAAGAATGAGCAGTTCTTC. Protein product: CASSSVAQGTSGRKNEQFF.

The CDR3 spells CASSNRGPAYNEQFF. In DNA form, the CDR3 reads TGTGCCAGCAGTAACAGGGGGCCCGCATACAATGAGCAGTTCTTC. The chain uses TRBV6-5 and TRBJ2-1; 9 nucleotides align to TRBD1. V was pared by 5 bases and J by 4 bases, with 6 bases of the junction left unmatched. The CDR3 is 15 residues long. Germline CDR1 and CDR2: MNHEY and SVGAGI.

The rearrangement links TRBV5-4 to TRBJ1-2, with D perhaps TRBD1 (6 bases). The CDR3 sequence is 15 residues long. Germline V gene data show CDR1 as SGHNT and CDR2 as YYREEE (reference sequence). V lost 4 bases and J 7 bases, leaving 20 bases between the germline ends. Here the CDR3 DNA reads TGTGCCAGCAGCGCCCAGACAGGAAGGGTAGGTGGCTACACCTTC. This encodes CASSAQTGRVGGYTF.

This clone appeared a few times. The sample carries other DNA sequences with the same CDR3. V gene TRBV7-2 combines with J gene TRBJ2-1; 8 bases are shared with TRBD2. Germline V lookup: CDR1 SGHTA, CDR2 FQGNSA. The CDR3 length is 16 residues. V was pared by 0 bases and J by 0 bases, with 1 base of the junction left unmatched. The CDR3 loop reads CASSLASGVSYNEQFF. CDR3 coding DNA: TGTGCCAGCAGCTTAGCTAGCGGGGTCTCCTACAATGAGCAGTTCTTC.

This clone has only one observation. The V and J genes are TRBV6-2 or TRBV6-3 and TRBJ1-2; weak D call: TRBD1 (6 bases). The CDR3 is 13 amino acids. V shed 4 bases and J shed 3 bases, with 9 bases lying between them. Germline assignment: CDR1 MNHEY and CDR2 SVGEGT. The CDR3 sequence is CASSLTGDYGYTF. CDR3 nucleotide sequence: TGTGCCAGCAGTTTGACAGGAGACTATGGCTACACCTTC.

The chain joins TRBV12-5 to TRBJ2-2, with TRBD1 matching over 8 bases. This CDR3 has 14 residues. The V segment lost 0 bases and the J segment 6 bases; nucleotides outside the gene matches: 0. In germline, CDR1 is LGHNT, CDR2 FRNRAP. The CDR3 nucleotides read TGTGCTAGTGGTTTGGTACAGGGGGCCGGGGAGCTGTTTTTT. Translated, it gives CASGLVQGAGELFF.

The V gene is TRBV7-9, the J gene TRBJ2-1; 14 nucleotides line up with TRBD2. V shed 5 bases, J shed 7 bases, and the junction held 10 bases outside the gene matches. This CDR3 comprises 17 residues. The germline V gene has CDR1 SEHNR and CDR2 FQNEAQ (reference sequence). In DNA, the CDR3 is TGTGCCAGCAGCCTCCCGGGACTAGCGGGAGCGCTTAATGAGCAGTTCTTC. It codes for CASSLPGLAGALNEQFF.

This clone appeared once. This chain links TRBV2 with TRBJ1-4; no clear D. With 6 bases removed from V and 8 bases from J, the gap between germline ends came to 10 bases. Looked up from germline, CDR1 is SNHLY and CDR2 is FYNNEI. CDR3 length: 12 residues. The CDR3 DNA is TGTGCCAGCAGACTCACTAGGGAAAAACTGTTTTTT. Translation gives CASRLTREKLFF.

The CDR3 is CASSLSGVGDDEQYF. As DNA, the CDR3 is TGTGCCAGCAGCCTGAGCGGGGTTGGGGACGACGAGCAGTACTTC. The chain links TRBV7-2 to TRBJ2-7, with 7 bases aligning to TRBD2. Unmatched junction bases numbered 12, after V lost 5 bases and J lost 5 bases. The CDR3 consists of 15 residues. The germline V gene encodes CDR1 SGHTA and CDR2 FQGNSA.

CDR3 in amino acids: CASSEGGPGDTQYF. CDR3 sequence (DNA): TGTGCCAGCAGTGAAGGCGGCCCGGGGGATACGCAGTATTTT. The chain links TRBV6-1 to TRBJ2-3, with a possible D match to TRBD2 (5 bases). This CDR3 has 14 residues. Germline CDR1 reads MNHNS; CDR2 reads SASEGT. Trimming removed 1 base at V and 6 bases at J, with 11 bases between.

The gene calls are TRBV5-1 and TRBJ2-7, with 9 nucleotides matching TRBD2. CDR1 and CDR2 (germline): SGHRS, YFSETQ. CDR3 size: 16 residues. V lost 1 base to trimming and J lost 3 bases; unmatched junction nucleotides: 8. As DNA, the CDR3 is TGCGCCAGCAGCTTGTACGTGACTAGCGGAAACTACGAGCAGTACTTC. This translates into CASSLYVTSGNYEQYF. The full variable domain, rest sourced from reference TRBV5-1 and TRBJ2-7, is KAGVTQTPRYLIKTRGQQVTLSCSPISGHRSVSWYQQTPGQGLQFLFEYFSETQRNKGNFPGRFSGRQFSNSRSEMNVSTLELGDSALYLCASSLYVTSGNYEQYFGPGTRLTVT.

This chain's CDR3 is CASSFRDRIGYTF. The CDR3 coding sequence is TGTGCCAGCAGCTTCCGGGACAGGATCGGCTACACCTTC. This chain uses TRBV7-8 with TRBJ1-2; TRBD1 matches at 8 bases. The J segment lost 8 bases and the V segment lost 3 bases, leaving 5 bases of the junction unmatched. The CDR3 length is 13 residues. Germline CDR1 and CDR2: SGHVS and FQNEAQ.

The chain employs TRBV18 and TRBJ2-2; D gene ambiguous. This CDR3 region has 14 residues. The V end was cut by 3 bases, the J end by 6 bases, with 11 bases between. Looked up from germline, CDR1 is KGHSH and CDR2 is LQKENI. CDR3 DNA: TGTGCCAGCTCACCGGCCTCCTCATCCGGGGAGCTGTTTTTT. It translates to CASSPASSSGELFF.

The J gene is TRBJ1-3, the V gene TRBV30; D may be TRBD1 (6 bases). V dropped 1 base and J dropped 2 bases, with 12 bases sitting between them. Germline CDR1 is GTSNPN and CDR2 is SVGIG (reference sequence). The CDR3 has 15 residues. The CDR3 here is CAWSAIQGTGNTIYF. The CDR3 DNA sequence: TGTGCCTGGAGTGCAATACAGGGAACTGGAAACACCATATATTTT. Looking up the rest from reference TRBV30 and TRBJ1-3 gives the full variable domain: SQTIHQWPATLVQPVGSPLSLECTVEGTSNPNLYWYRQAAGRGLQLLFYSVGIGQISSEVPQNLSASRPQDRQFILSSKKLLLSDSGFYLCAWSAIQGTGNTIYFGEGSWLTVV.